This T cell receptor beta chain was profiled in a study of identical twins. TCRdb called the 5' RACE reads again in MiXCR, with one record for every CDR3 protein. The sample consists of approximately 210,000 distinct CDR3 sequences, under 8.5% of them appearing once. Losses at the gene ends were 5 bases for V and 5 bases for J; bases not matched to a gene: 9. The CDR3 loop spans 15 amino acids. CDR1 is MNHEY and CDR2 is SMNVEV in the germline V gene (reference sequence). In its sample, this clonotype was seen a few times. These same data were also listed under a study on T cells expressing NK-cell markers.

This receptor was obtained from a woman aged 18-29 years in good health. V is TRBV27 and J is TRBJ2-7; TRBD1 aligns across 10 bases. The sequenced sample consisted of CD8+ T cells sorted from blood. The DNA of the CDR3 is TGTGCCAGCAGTGTTTTTGGGACAGGGGCCAACGAGCAGTACTTC. It specifies CASSVFGTGANEQYF.